This T cell receptor beta chain comes out of a study of blood T cell repertoires in COVID-19. Overall study context: T cells, B-cell-depleted T cells, or PBMCs provided the cDNA or gDNA that served as material.

Sequenced by immunoSEQ multiplex PCR; TCRdb stores in-frame clones only, minus some. The sample includes around 28,000 clones, 85% to 90% of them seen just once. After removal of 7 bases from V and 6 bases from J, the junction contained 20 bases not matched to a gene. CDR1 is SGHNT and CDR2 is YYREEE in the germline V gene (reference sequence). CDR3 length: 17 residues. The TCR was taken from a human donor in a cohort sampled during active COVID-19. The V call is TRBV5-4, the J call TRBJ2-3; 7 bases map to TRBD2. Sequences were obtained from peripheral blood. The CDR3 region is CASSFGGRRGRSDTQYF. The CDR3 DNA is TGTGCCAGCTCCTTTGGGGGTAGGCGGGGGAGGTCGGATACGCAGTATTTT.